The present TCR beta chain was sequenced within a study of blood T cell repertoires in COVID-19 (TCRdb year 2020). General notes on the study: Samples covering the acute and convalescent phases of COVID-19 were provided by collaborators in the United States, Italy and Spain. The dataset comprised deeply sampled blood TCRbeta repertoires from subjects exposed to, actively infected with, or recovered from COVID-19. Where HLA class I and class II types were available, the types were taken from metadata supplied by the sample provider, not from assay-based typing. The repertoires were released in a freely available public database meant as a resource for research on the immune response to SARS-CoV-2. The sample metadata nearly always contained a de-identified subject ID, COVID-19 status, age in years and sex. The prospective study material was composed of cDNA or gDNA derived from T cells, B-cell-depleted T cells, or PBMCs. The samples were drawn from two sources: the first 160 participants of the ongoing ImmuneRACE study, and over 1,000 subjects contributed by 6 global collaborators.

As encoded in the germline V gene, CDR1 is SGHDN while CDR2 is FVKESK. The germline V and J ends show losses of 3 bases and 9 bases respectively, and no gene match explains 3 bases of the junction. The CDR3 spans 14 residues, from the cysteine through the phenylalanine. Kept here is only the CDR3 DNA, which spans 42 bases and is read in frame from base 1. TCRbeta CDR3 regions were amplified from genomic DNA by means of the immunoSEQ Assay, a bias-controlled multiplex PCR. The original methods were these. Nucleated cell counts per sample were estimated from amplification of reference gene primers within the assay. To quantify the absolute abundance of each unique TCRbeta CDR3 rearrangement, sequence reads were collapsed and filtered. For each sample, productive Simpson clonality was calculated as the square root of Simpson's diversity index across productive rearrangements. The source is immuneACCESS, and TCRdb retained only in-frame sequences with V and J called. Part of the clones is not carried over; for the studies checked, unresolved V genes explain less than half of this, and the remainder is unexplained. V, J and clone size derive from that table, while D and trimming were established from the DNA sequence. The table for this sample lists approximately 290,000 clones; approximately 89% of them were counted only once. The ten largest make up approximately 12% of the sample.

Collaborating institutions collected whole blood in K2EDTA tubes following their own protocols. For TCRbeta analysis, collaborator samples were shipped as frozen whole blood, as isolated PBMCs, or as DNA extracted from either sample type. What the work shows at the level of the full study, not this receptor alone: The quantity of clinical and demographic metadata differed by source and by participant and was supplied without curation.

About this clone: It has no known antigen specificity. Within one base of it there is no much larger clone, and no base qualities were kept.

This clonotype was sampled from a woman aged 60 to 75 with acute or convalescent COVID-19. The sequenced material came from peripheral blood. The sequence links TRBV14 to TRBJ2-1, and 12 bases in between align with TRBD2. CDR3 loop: CASSQRLAGVEQFF. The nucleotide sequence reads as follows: TGTGCCAGCAGCCAGCGACTAGCGGGAGTTGAGCAGTTCTTC. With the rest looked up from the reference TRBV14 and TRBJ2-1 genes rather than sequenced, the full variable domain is EAGVTQFPSHSVIEKGQTVTLRCDPISGHDNLYWYRRVMGKEIKFLLHFVKESKQDESGMPNNRFLAERTGGTYSTLKVQPAELEDSGVYFCASSQRLAGVEQFFGPGTRLTVL.